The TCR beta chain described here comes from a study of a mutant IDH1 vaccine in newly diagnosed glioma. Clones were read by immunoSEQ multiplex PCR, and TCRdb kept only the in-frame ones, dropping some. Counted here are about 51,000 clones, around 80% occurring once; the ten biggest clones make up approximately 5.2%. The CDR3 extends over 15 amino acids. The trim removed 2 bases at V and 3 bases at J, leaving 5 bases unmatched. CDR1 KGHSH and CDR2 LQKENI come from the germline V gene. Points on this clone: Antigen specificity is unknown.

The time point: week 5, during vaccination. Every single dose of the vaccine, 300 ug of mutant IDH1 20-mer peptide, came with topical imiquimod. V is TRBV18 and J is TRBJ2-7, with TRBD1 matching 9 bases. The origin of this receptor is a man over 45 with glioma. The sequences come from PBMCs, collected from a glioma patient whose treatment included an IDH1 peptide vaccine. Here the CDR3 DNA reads TGTGCCAGCTCACCAGCGACGACAGGGGGCTACGAGCAGTACTTC. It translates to CASSPATTGGYEQYF.